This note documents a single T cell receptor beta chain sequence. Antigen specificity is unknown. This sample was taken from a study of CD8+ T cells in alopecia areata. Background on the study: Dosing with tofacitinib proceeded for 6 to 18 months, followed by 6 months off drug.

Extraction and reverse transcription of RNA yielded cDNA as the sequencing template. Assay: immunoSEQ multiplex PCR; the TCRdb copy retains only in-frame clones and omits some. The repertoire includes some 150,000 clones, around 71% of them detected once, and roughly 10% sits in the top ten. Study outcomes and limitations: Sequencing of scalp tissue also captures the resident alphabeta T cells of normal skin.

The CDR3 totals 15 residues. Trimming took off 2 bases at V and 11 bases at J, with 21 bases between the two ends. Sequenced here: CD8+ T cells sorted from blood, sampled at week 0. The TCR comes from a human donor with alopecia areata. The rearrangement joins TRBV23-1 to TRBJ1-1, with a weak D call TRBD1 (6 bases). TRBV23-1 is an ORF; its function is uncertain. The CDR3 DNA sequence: TGCGCCAGCAGTCAAGTTTGGGGGGCCCCCCCTTGTGCTTTCTTT. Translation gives CASSQVWGAPPCAFF.